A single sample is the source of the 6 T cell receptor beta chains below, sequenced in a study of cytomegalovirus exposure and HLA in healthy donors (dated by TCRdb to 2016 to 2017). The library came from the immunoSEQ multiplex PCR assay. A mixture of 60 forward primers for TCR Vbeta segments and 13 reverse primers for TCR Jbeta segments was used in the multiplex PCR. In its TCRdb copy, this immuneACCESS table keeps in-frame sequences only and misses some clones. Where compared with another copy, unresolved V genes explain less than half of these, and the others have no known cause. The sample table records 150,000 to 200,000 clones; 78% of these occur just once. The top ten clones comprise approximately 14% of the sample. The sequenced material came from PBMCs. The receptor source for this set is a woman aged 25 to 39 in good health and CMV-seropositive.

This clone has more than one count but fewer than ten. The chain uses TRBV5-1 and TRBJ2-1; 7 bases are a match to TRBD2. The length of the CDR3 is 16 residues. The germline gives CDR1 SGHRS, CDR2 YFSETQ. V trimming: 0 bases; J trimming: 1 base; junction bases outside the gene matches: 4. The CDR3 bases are TGCGCCAGCAGCTTGGACGGCGGGAGTTCCTACAATGAGCAGTTCTTC. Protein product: CASSLDGGSSYNEQFF. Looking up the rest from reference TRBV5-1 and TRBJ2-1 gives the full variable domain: KAGVTQTPRYLIKTRGQQVTLSCSPISGHRSVSWYQQTPGQGLQFLFEYFSETQRNKGNFPGRFSGRQFSNSRSEMNVSTLELGDSALYLCASSLDGGSSYNEQFFGPGTRLTVL.

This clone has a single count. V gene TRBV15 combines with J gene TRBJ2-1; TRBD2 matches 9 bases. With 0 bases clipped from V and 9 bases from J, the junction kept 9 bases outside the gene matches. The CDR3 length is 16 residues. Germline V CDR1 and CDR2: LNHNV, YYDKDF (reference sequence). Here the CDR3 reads CATSRDRAGGLIEQFF. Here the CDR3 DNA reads TGTGCCACCAGCAGAGATAGGGCGGGGGGGCTCATTGAGCAGTTCTTC. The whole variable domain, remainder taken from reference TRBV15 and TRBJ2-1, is DAMVIQNPRYQVTQFGKPVTLSCSQTLNHNVMYWYQQKSSQAPKLLFHYYDKDFNNEADTPDNFQSRRPNTSFCFLDIRSPGLGDTAMYLCATSRDRAGGLIEQFFGPGTRLTVL.

This chain's CDR3 is CASSENLAGVGTGELFF. In nucleotides, the CDR3 is TGTGCCAGCAGTGAGAACCTAGCGGGAGTAGGGACCGGGGAGCTGTTTTTT. The chain combines TRBV25-1 with TRBJ2-2, with 10 bases that match TRBD2. Looked up from germline, CDR1 is MGHDK and CDR2 is SYGVNS. The CDR3 has 17 residues. Losses at the gene ends were 3 bases for V and 5 bases for J; bases not matched to a gene: 9.

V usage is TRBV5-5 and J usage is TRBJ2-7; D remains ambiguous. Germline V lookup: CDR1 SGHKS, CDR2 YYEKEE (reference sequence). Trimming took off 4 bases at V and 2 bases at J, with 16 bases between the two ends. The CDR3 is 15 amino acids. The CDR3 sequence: CASSTTLGQPYEQYF. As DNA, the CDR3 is TGTGCCAGCAGCACGACACTTGGGCAGCCCTACGAGCAGTACTTC.

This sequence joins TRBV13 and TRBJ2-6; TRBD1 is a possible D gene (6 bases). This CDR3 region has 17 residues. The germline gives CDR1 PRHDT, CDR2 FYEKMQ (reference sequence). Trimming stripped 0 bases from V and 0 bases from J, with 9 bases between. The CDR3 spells CASSLGQGISGANVLTF. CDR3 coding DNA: TGTGCCAGCAGCTTAGGACAGGGCATCTCTGGGGCCAACGTCCTGACTTTC.

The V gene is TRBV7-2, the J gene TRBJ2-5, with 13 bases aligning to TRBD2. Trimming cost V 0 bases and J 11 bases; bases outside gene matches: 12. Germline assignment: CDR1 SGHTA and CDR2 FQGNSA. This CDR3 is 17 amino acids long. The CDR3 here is CASSLATTSGRSGKQYF. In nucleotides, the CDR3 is TGTGCCAGCAGCTTAGCGACGACTAGCGGGAGGTCCGGGAAGCAGTACTTC.